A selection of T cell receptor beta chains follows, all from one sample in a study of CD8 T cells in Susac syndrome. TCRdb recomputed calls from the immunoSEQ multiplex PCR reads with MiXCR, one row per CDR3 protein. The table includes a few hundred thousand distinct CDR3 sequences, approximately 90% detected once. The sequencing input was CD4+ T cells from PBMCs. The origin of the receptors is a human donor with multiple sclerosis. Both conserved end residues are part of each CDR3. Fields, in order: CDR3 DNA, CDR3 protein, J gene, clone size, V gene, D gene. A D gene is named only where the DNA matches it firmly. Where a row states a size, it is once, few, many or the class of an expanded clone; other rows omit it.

CDR3 DNA: TGTGCCAGCAGCAGTGGTGGGGCGGGAGTAAACACCGGGGAGCTGTTTTTT
CDR3 protein: CASSSGGAGVNTGELFF
J gene: TRBJ2-2
clone size: -
V gene: TRBV7-3
D gene: TRBD2

CDR3 DNA: TGTGCCAGCAGCGGTTCGTACACCGCAGATACGCAGTATTTT
CDR3 protein: CASSGSYTADTQYF
J gene: TRBJ2-3
clone size: -
V gene: TRBV5-6
D gene: -

CDR3 DNA: TGTGCCAGCAGCTTCGGGACTAGCGGGGTCACAGATACGCAGTATTTT
CDR3 protein: CASSFGTSGVTDTQYF
J gene: TRBJ2-3
clone size: -
V gene: TRBV13
D gene: TRBD2

CDR3 DNA: TGCAGTGCTGGAAAGGTCCTAGCGGGGGGGCTTTTTGGTCCTACTGAGCAGTTCTTC
CDR3 protein: CSAGKVLAGGLFGPTEQFF
J gene: TRBJ2-1
clone size: -
V gene: TRBV20-1
D gene: TRBD2

CDR3 DNA: TGTGCCTGGAGTCGGTATCCGTATACCTACGAGCAGTACTTC
CDR3 protein: CAWSRYPYTYEQYF
J gene: TRBJ2-7
clone size: -
V gene: TRBV30
D gene: -

CDR3 DNA: TGTGCCAGCAGCTTCGCAGGGACAGCTAATGAAAAACTGTTTTTT
CDR3 protein: CASSFAGTANEKLFF
J gene: TRBJ1-4
clone size: -
V gene: TRBV7-2
D gene: TRBD1

CDR3 DNA: TGCAGTGCTAGATCCCCGACAGGGATAAAAGATACGCAGTATTTT
CDR3 protein: CSARSPTGIKDTQYF
J gene: TRBJ2-3
clone size: -
V gene: TRBV20-1
D gene: TRBD1

CDR3 DNA: TGCAGCGTCAAAGGAGGCATAATGTCCGCCGAGCAGTACTTC
CDR3 protein: CSVKGGIMSAEQYF
J gene: TRBJ2-7
clone size: -
V gene: TRBV29-1
D gene: -

CDR3 DNA: TGTGCCTGGAGTGGTGGACTGGTGATCGTGGGCGAGCAGTACTTC
CDR3 protein: CAWSGGLVIVGEQYF
J gene: TRBJ2-7
clone size: -
V gene: TRBV30
D gene: -

CDR3 DNA: TGCGCCAGCAAGATGGGAGATACGCAGTATTTT
CDR3 protein: CASKMGDTQYF
J gene: TRBJ2-3
clone size: -
V gene: TRBV5-1
D gene: -

CDR3 DNA: TGTGCCAGCAGTACTCCGGGACACCTTAACTATGGCTACACCTTC
CDR3 protein: CASSTPGHLNYGYTF
J gene: TRBJ1-2
clone size: -
V gene: TRBV12-3/TRBV12-4
D gene: -

CDR3 DNA: TGTGCCAGCAGCTTAGAGTCCTGGGGGGGGCCTACCTACGAGCAGTACTTC
CDR3 protein: CASSLESWGGPTYEQYF
J gene: TRBJ2-7
clone size: -
V gene: TRBV11-2
D gene: -

CDR3 DNA: TGTGCCAGCAGTCTCTTCATGACTAGCGGGAGGGCCGGTGAGCAGTTCTTC
CDR3 protein: CASSLFMTSGRAGEQFF
J gene: TRBJ2-1
clone size: -
V gene: TRBV12-3/TRBV12-4
D gene: TRBD2

CDR3 DNA: TGCAGTGCTAGAGATCCCGGGACCCGGGGGGGAACAGATACGCAGTATTTT
CDR3 protein: CSARDPGTRGGTDTQYF
J gene: TRBJ2-3
clone size: -
V gene: TRBV20-1
D gene: TRBD2

CDR3 DNA: TGTGCCAGCAGCTTGGGGCGGAACGCCGTTCAAGAGACCCAGTACTTC
CDR3 protein: CASSLGRNAVQETQYF
J gene: TRBJ2-5
clone size: -
V gene: TRBV7-9
D gene: -

CDR3 DNA: TGCGCCAGCATGAAGAACGGCAGGGCGAACCCCTACGAGCAGTACTTC
CDR3 protein: CASMKNGRANPYEQYF
J gene: TRBJ2-7
clone size: -
V gene: TRBV23-1
D gene: -

CDR3 DNA: TGCAGTGTGCCCCTCCGGGGGTGGAATGAGCAGTTCTTC
CDR3 protein: CSVPLRGWNEQFF
J gene: TRBJ2-1
clone size: -
V gene: TRBV20-1
D gene: -

CDR3 DNA: TGTGCCAGCAGCAAGGACCTGGGAAACACTGAAGCTTTCTTT
CDR3 protein: CASSKDLGNTEAFF
J gene: TRBJ1-1
clone size: -
V gene: TRBV7-9
D gene: -

CDR3 DNA: TGTGCCAGTAGTGGGAGGGAGCCTAACTATGGCTACACCTTC
CDR3 protein: CASSGREPNYGYTF
J gene: TRBJ1-2
clone size: -
V gene: TRBV19
D gene: -

CDR3 DNA: TGCAGCGTCACACAGGGGAACACTGAAGCTTTCTTT
CDR3 protein: CSVTQGNTEAFF
J gene: TRBJ1-1
clone size: -
V gene: TRBV29-1
D gene: -

CDR3 DNA: TGTGCCAGCAGTTCCGCTAGCGGGGCCAAAGAGACCCAGTACTTC
CDR3 protein: CASSSASGAKETQYF
J gene: TRBJ2-5
clone size: -
V gene: TRBV27
D gene: TRBD2

CDR3 DNA: TGTGCCAGCAGTCCCCGCGGGCACCCTAGTCAATACAATGAGCAGTTCTTC
CDR3 protein: CASSPRGHPSQYNEQFF
J gene: TRBJ2-1
clone size: -
V gene: TRBV27
D gene: -

CDR3 DNA: TGTGCCAGCAGTTTGGCCCTGCGCCTCGGCCCCTCTGGAAACACCATATATTTT
CDR3 protein: CASSLALRLGPSGNTIYF
J gene: TRBJ1-3
clone size: once
V gene: TRBV12-3/TRBV12-4
D gene: -

CDR3 DNA: TGTGCCAGCAGCAAGCTCAGCGAGACCCAGTACTTC
CDR3 protein: CASSKLSETQYF
J gene: TRBJ2-5
clone size: -
V gene: TRBV7-2
D gene: -

CDR3 DNA: TGCAGTGGAAAGGAAGGGGGTCGCAATGAGCAGTTCTTC
CDR3 protein: CSGKEGGRNEQFF
J gene: TRBJ2-1
clone size: -
V gene: TRBV20-1
D gene: -